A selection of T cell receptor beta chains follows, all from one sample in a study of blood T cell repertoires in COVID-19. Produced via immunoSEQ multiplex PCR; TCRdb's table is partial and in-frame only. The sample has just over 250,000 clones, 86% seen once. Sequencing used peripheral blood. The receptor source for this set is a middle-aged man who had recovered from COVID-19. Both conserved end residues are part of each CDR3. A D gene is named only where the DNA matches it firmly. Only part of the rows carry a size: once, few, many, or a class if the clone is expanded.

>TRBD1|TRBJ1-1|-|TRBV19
TGTGCCAGTAGTATAACGGGACAGGGGAACACTGAAGCTTTCTTT
CASSITGQGNTEAFF
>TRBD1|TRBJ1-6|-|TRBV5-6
TGTGCCAGCAGCTTAAGGACAGGTGGAAATTCACCCCTCCACTTT
CASSLRTGGNSPLHF
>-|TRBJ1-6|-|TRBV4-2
TGTGCCAGCAGCCAAGTGGTGTCGGATTCACCCCTCCACTTT
CASSQVVSDSPLHF
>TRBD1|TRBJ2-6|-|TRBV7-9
TGTGCCAGCAGCTTAGGGGGACAGGGGGCGTCTGGGGCCAACGTCCTGACTTTC
CASSLGGQGASGANVLTF
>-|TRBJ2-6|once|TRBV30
TGTGCCTGGAGTCCTCCCGTCTCTGGGGCCAACGTCCTGACTTTC
CAWSPPVSGANVLTF
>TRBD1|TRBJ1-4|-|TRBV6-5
TGTGCCAGCAGTAAGACAGGGGCAACTAATGAAAAACTGTTTTTT
CASSKTGATNEKLFF
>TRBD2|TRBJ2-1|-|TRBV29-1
TGCAGCGTTGAGGTTAGCGGGGCCTACAATGAGCAGTTCTTC
CSVEVSGAYNEQFF
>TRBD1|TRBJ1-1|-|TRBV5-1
TGCGCCAGCAGCCTTCTGCCAGGGGGCGTTGATCGGTTGACTGAAGCTTTCTTT
CASSLLPGGVDRLTEAFF
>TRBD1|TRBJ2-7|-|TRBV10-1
TGCGCCAGCAGTCCGGGACAGTCCTACGAGCAGTACTTC
CASSPGQSYEQYF
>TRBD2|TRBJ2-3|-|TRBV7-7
TGTGCCAGCAGTCGGGAGGCGGGAATAGGTACAGATACGCAGTATTTT
CASSREAGIGTDTQYF
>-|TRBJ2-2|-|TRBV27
TGTGCCAGCAGTTGGTTCTCGCGGCCTAACACCGGGGAGCTGTTTTTT
CASSWFSRPNTGELFF
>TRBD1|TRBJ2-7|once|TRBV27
TGTGCCAGCAGTTTACGTGGGACAGGGGGCCTCAAGCAGTACTTC
CASSLRGTGGLKQYF
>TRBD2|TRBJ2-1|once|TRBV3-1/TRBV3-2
TGTGCCAGCAGCCAAGCGGGAGGGGCCTTAAATGAGCAGTTCTTC
CASSQAGGALNEQFF
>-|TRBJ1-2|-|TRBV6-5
TGTGCCAGCAGTTACTCGATTGGGGTAGGACAAGTAATAACCTTC
CASSYSIGVGQVITF
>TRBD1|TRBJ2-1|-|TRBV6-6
TGTGCCAGCAGGCCCCCCGGACAGGGTGGTCGTGAGCAGTTCTTC
CASRPPGQGGREQFF
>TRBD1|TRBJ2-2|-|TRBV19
TGTGCCAGTAGTACCAGAGGCAGGGGGCGTTTGGACGGGGAGCTGTTTTTT
CASSTRGRGRLDGELFF
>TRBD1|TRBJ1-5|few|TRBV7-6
TGTGCCAGCAGCTCAAGACCGGGACAGGCAAATCAGCCCCAGCATTTT
CASSSRPGQANQPQHF
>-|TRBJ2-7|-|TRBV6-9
TGTGCCAGCAGTTATTCGACGAGACAGAGCTCCTACGAGCAGTACTTC
CASSYSTRQSSYEQYF
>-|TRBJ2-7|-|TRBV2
TGTGCCAGCAGTGCCCTCTACGAGCAGTACTTC
CASSALYEQYF
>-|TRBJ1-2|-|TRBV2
TGTGCCAGCAGCGAGGGGACTAATGGCTACACCTTC
CASSEGTNGYTF
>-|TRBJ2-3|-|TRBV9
TGTGCCAGCAGCCCAAGGGGACATCCAACAGATACGCAGTATTTT
CASSPRGHPTDTQYF
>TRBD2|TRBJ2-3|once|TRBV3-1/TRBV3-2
TGTGCCAGCAGCCAAGATTTCAGGACTAGCGGGGGCACAGATACGCAGTATTTT
CASSQDFRTSGGTDTQYF
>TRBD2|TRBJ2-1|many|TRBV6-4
TGTGCCAGCAGTGACGAAGGTAGCGGGAGGTCGAATGAGCAGTTCTTC
CASSDEGSGRSNEQFF
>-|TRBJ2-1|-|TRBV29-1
TGCAGCGTTGAAGGCAGGGGAAGCTCCTACAATGAGCAGTTCTTC
CSVEGRGSSYNEQFF
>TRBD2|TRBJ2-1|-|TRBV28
TGTGCCATCCTCCCCCGGACTAGTAATGAGCAGTTCTTC
CAILPRTSNEQFF
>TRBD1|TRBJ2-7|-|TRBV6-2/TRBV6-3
TGTGCCAGCAGTCCGTGGACAGGGCGCGAGCAGTACTTC
CASSPWTGREQYF
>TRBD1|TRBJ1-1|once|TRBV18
TGTGCCAGCTCACCGAGTTTAGGGGGCCTTGAAGCTTTCTTT
CASSPSLGGLEAFF
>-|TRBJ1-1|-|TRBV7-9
TGTGCCAGCAGCCGTCGGACTTCGAACACTGAAGCTTTCTTT
CASSRRTSNTEAFF
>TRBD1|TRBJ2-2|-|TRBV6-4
TGTGCCAGCAGTGTCGACAGGGGAACCGGGGAGCTGTTTTTT
CASSVDRGTGELFF
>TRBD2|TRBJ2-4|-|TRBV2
TGTGCCAGCATGGGGACTAGCGGAGTCAAAAACATTCAGTACTTC
CASMGTSGVKNIQYF
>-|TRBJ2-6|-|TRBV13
TGTGCCAGCAGCCCTCGGGGTTCTGGGGCCAACGTCCTGACTTTC
CASSPRGSGANVLTF
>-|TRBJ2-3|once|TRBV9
TGTGCCAGCAGCCTTTTTGGGGGGGGCGCTAATTCAGATACGCAGTATTTT
CASSLFGGGANSDTQYF